The 26 T cell receptor beta chains below all came from one sample that was sequenced in a study of blood T cell repertoires in COVID-19. Using immunoSEQ multiplex PCR, the repertoire was profiled, and TCRdb retains in-frame clones only, with some absent. This sample has fewer than 65,000 clones, with roughly 84% found just once. Sequencing input: peripheral blood. These receptors all stem from a man aged 30 to 39 with COVID-19, enrolled during active disease.

This clone was seen more than once but under ten times. This chain links TRBV7-2 with TRBJ2-5; 9 bases map to TRBD1. The CDR3 is 13 residues long. Germline V gene data show CDR1 as SGHTA and CDR2 as FQGNSA. Trimming removed 5 bases from V and 11 bases from J; junction bases left unmatched: 9. CDR3 residues: CASSPDRDRVQYF. DNA of the CDR3: TGTGCCAGCAGCCCGGACCGGGACAGGGTTCAGTACTTC.

The rearrangement joins TRBV4-3 to TRBJ1-1; unclear D gene. Trimming took off 0 bases at V and 1 base at J, with 6 bases between the two ends. CDR3 length: 14 amino acids. In germline, CDR1 is LGHNA, CDR2 YSLEER. The CDR3 sequence is CASSQDRGNTEAFF. The DNA for the CDR3 is TGCGCCAGCAGCCAAGATCGGGGGAACACTGAAGCTTTCTTT.

This clone showed up just once. V usage is TRBV10-3 and J usage is TRBJ2-5; tentative D call: TRBD2 (6 bases). This CDR3 contains 18 residues. Deletions cut 0 bases from V and 3 bases from J, with 20 bases between. The germline gives CDR1 ENHRY, CDR2 SYGVKD. In DNA, the CDR3 is TGTGCCATCAGTGAGTCGAGCGTCGGAGGGGTGGGGGAAGAGACCCAGTACTTC. It codes for CAISESSVGGVGEETQYF.

V and J are TRBV5-4 and TRBJ1-2; TRBD1 agrees at 9 bases. CDR1 and CDR2 from the germline V gene are SGHNT and YYREEE (reference sequence). CDR3 size: 15 residues. V trimming: 0 bases; J trimming: 5 bases; junction bases outside the gene matches: 5. CDR3: CASSLEGQGTYGYTF. CDR3 in DNA: TGTGCCAGCAGCTTGGAGGGACAGGGAACGTATGGCTACACCTTC.

The chain couples TRBV9 to TRBJ2-5; TRBD2 matches at 7 bases. V lost 0 bases and J lost 5; bases outside the gene matches: 7. The CDR3 is 15 residues long. The germline CDR1 and CDR2 sequences are SGDLS and YYNGEE. Here the CDR3 DNA reads TGTGCCAGCAGCGTAGCTCCGGGAGGTGGGGAGACCCAGTACTTC. This encodes CASSVAPGGGETQYF.

The chain links TRBV7-9 to TRBJ2-2, with 7 bases fitting TRBD1. The CDR3 covers 15 residues. The germline V gene encodes CDR1 SEHNR and CDR2 FQNEAQ (reference sequence). V lost 5 bases, J lost 3 bases, and 6 bases stayed unmatched. CDR3 in DNA: TGTGCCAGCAGCCAAAAAGGGACAGACACCGGGGAGCTGTTTTTT. Protein sequence: CASSQKGTDTGELFF. Based on the CDR3 plus reference TRBV7-9 and TRBJ2-2, the full variable domain is DTGVSQNPRHKITKRGQNVTFRCDPISEHNRLYWYRQTLGQGPEFLTYFQNEAQLEKSRLLSDRFSAERPKGSFSTLEIQRTEQGDSAMYLCASSQKGTDTGELFFGEGSRLTVL.

The CDR3 DNA follows: TGTGCCAGCAGTTTCCCGGGGGGCGTTTACGAGCAGTACTTC. Its protein is CASSFPGGVYEQYF. The chain uses TRBV7-9 and TRBJ2-7, with a weak D call TRBD2 (7 bases). V was cut by 6 bases and J by 4 bases, with 16 bases left in between. The CDR3 sequence is 14 residues long. The germline V gene has CDR1 SEHNR and CDR2 FQNEAQ (reference sequence).

The chain has TRBV27 and TRBJ2-7, with 14 nucleotides matching TRBD2. V was clipped by 8 bases and J by 0 bases; unmatched bases: 6. This CDR3 comprises 16 residues. Germline V lookup: CDR1 MNHEY, CDR2 SMNVEV (reference sequence). The CDR3 reads CASSGTSGSSSYEQYF. CDR3 nucleotides: TGTGCCAGCTCCGGGACTAGCGGGAGCAGCTCCTACGAGCAGTACTTC.

This clone has just one count. The chain combines TRBV5-1 with TRBJ1-1; D is undetermined. V dropped 1 base and J dropped 1 base, with 5 bases sitting between them. Germline loops: CDR1 SGHRS, CDR2 YFSETQ. The CDR3 extends over 13 amino acids. The CDR3 coding sequence is TGCGCCAGCAGCTTGTCGAGGAACACTGAAGCTTTCTTT. It encodes CASSLSRNTEAFF.

The chain joins TRBV28 to TRBJ2-7; 10 bases agree with TRBD1. The CDR3 totals 17 residues. CDR1 and CDR2 from the germline V gene are MDHEN and SYDVKM. V dropped 4 bases and J dropped 0; count of bases not matched to a gene: 9. The CDR3 bases are TGTGCCAGCAGTTCGTCCCGGGACAGGGGCGGCTCCTACGAGCAGTACTTC. It codes for CASSSSRDRGGSYEQYF. Full variable domain (rest looked up from reference TRBV28 and TRBJ2-7): DVKVTQSSRYLVKRTGEKVFLECVQDMDHENMFWYRQDPGLGLRLIYFSYDVKMKEKGDIPEGYSVSREKKERFSLILESASTNQTSMYLCASSSSRDRGGSYEQYFGPGTRLTVT.

The V call is TRBV5-4, the J call TRBJ2-6; 14 bases agree with TRBD2. Per germline, CDR1 SGHNT and CDR2 YYREEE (reference sequence). The J segment lost 0 bases and the V segment lost 5 bases, leaving 10 bases of the junction unmatched. The CDR3 length is 20 residues. This CDR3 reads CASRRDLTSGRASGANVLTF. CDR3 nucleotide sequence: TGTGCCAGCAGGAGGGATCTGACTAGCGGGAGGGCCTCTGGGGCCAACGTCCTGACTTTC.

V usage is TRBV11-2 and J usage is TRBJ2-3; the match to TRBD2 covers 8 bases. Unmatched junction bases numbered 6, after V lost 5 bases and J lost 2 bases. Germline-derived CDR1 and CDR2 are SGHAT and FQNNGV. The CDR3 covers 15 residues. The CDR3 sequence is CASSRGGRFTDTQYF. The CDR3 DNA reads TGTGCCAGCAGCCGCGGGGGGCGATTCACAGATACGCAGTATTTT.

The chain has TRBV9 and TRBJ1-5, with 9 positions matching TRBD1. Germline CDR1 and CDR2: SGDLS and YYNGEE. V was clipped by 3 bases and J by 6 bases; unmatched bases: 4. This CDR3 region has 14 residues. The CDR3 region has the DNA TGTGCCAGCAGCGGGGGGACAGGGATTCAGCCCCAGCATTTT. Protein product: CASSGGTGIQPQHF. The entire variable domain, with the rest obtained from reference TRBV9 and TRBJ1-5, is as follows: DSGVTQTPKHLITATGQRVTLRCSPRSGDLSVYWYQQSLDQGLQFLIQYYNGEERAKGNILERFSAQQFPDLHSELNLSSLELGDSALYFCASSGGTGIQPQHFGDGTRLSIL.

V gene TRBV29-1 combines with J gene TRBJ1-1, with D unclear. The CDR3 has 13 amino acids. Trimming took 3 bases from V and 2 from J, leaving 10 bases between them. Germline V gene data show CDR1 as SQVTM and CDR2 as ANQGSEA. CDR3 sequence reads: CSVDGEGNTEAFF. The CDR3 DNA reads as TGCAGCGTTGACGGGGAGGGAAACACTGAAGCTTTCTTT.

CDR3 amino acids: CASSLYAGRGEETQYF. The CDR3 DNA reads as TGTGCCAGCAGTTTGTATGCGGGGCGAGGGGAAGAGACCCAGTACTTC. J is TRBJ2-5 and V is TRBV28; possible D gene TRBD2, 6 bases. The V and J ends lost 3 bases and 3 bases respectively, with 17 bases between them. CDR3 length: 16 residues. From germline, CDR1 is MDHEN and CDR2 SYDVKM.

This chain uses TRBV7-2 with TRBJ2-1; the D gene is possibly TRBD2 (5 bases). There are 16 residues in the CDR3. V dropped 1 base and J dropped 5 bases, with 15 bases sitting between them. Germline lookup yields CDR1 SGHTA and CDR2 FQGNSA. CDR3 in amino acids: CASSLVPGEADNEQFF. CDR3 DNA: TGTGCCAGCAGCTTAGTTCCGGGTGAAGCGGACAATGAGCAGTTCTTC.

The chain uses TRBV9 and TRBJ1-1, with D perhaps matching TRBD1 (5 bases). The CDR3 spans 12 residues. The ends were cut back, 7 bases at V and 0 bases at J, with 7 bases in the middle. Germline V lookup: CDR1 SGDLS, CDR2 YYNGEE. The CDR3 DNA is TGTGCCAGCGGGGGGATGAACACTGAAGCTTTCTTT. Translation: CASGGMNTEAFF.

This chain joins TRBV30 and TRBJ1-1, with D maybe TRBD1 (5 bases). Germline CDR1 GTSNPN, CDR2 SVGIG (reference sequence). This CDR3 has 12 residues. Trimming shortened V by 6 bases and J by 9 bases, and 17 bases separated the two germline ends. This CDR3 reads CACPSKGLQAFF. In DNA, the CDR3 is TGTGCCTGCCCCAGTAAGGGGCTACAAGCTTTCTTT.

The chain couples TRBV19 to TRBJ1-5; TRBD1 is a possible D gene (5 bases). CDR1 LNHDA and CDR2 SQIVND come from the germline V gene (reference sequence). The ends were cut back, 5 bases at V and 4 bases at J, with 12 bases in the middle. This CDR3 spans 14 amino acids. In nucleotides, the CDR3 is TGTGCCAGTAGTGGTCGGGCAGGGAATCAGCCCCAGCATTTT. The encoded protein is CASSGRAGNQPQHF. Supplemented by reference TRBV19 and TRBJ1-5, the full variable domain reads DGGITQSPKYLFRKEGQNVTLSCEQNLNHDAMYWYRQDPGQGLRLIYYSQIVNDFQKGDIAEGYSVSREKKESFPLTVTSAQKNPTAFYLCASSGRAGNQPQHFGDGTRLSIL.

The V gene is TRBV19, the J gene TRBJ2-7; 12 bases align to TRBD1. The CDR3 totals 14 residues. CDR1 is LNHDA, CDR2 SQIVND, per germline (reference sequence). Germline trimming cut 6 bases from V and 7 bases from J; bases unmatched to any gene: 7. For the CDR3, the DNA is TGTGCCAGTAGCGTCGGGACAGGGGGCGCGGAGCAGTACTTC. Its protein product is CASSVGTGGAEQYF. The full variable domain, with the rest looked up from reference TRBV19 and TRBJ2-7, is DGGITQSPKYLFRKEGQNVTLSCEQNLNHDAMYWYRQDPGQGLRLIYYSQIVNDFQKGDIAEGYSVSREKKESFPLTVTSAQKNPTAFYLCASSVGTGGAEQYFGPGTRLTVT.

The chain is built from TRBV4-3 and TRBJ1-2; TRBD1 agrees at 7 bases. CDR1 is LGHNA and CDR2 is YSLEER in the germline V gene. J gave up 3 bases and V 0 bases, and 7 bases lay outside the gene matches. This CDR3 has 16 residues. Written as DNA, the CDR3 is TGCGCCAGCAGCCAAGATAAAGAAGGGGGCGACTATGGCTACACCTTC. Its protein is CASSQDKEGGDYGYTF.

The chain uses TRBV28 and TRBJ1-4; TRBD1 is a possible D gene (5 bases). The CDR3 covers 13 residues. V was shortened by 2 bases and J by 10 bases, with 11 bases between the two germline ends. Germline CDR1 reads MDHEN; CDR2 reads SYDVKM. In nucleotides, the CDR3 is TGTGCCAGCAGTTTAAGACAGAGCGTAAAACTGTTTTTT. Translated: CASSLRQSVKLFF.

The rearrangement joins TRBV5-1 to TRBJ1-1; weak D call: TRBD1 (6 bases). The germline V gene encodes CDR1 SGHRS and CDR2 YFSETQ. Trimming shortened V by 4 bases and J by 7 bases, and 20 bases separated the two germline ends. The CDR3 covers 15 residues. DNA of the CDR3: TGCGCCAGCAGCCCGGAACTCGGGGGGCGAAGTGAAGCTTTCTTT. Protein product: CASSPELGGRSEAFF.

The V and J genes are TRBV24-1 and TRBJ2-7, with 8 bases that match TRBD1. This CDR3 contains 14 residues. The V segment lost 3 bases and the J segment 6 bases; nucleotides outside the gene matches: 6. Looked up from germline, CDR1 is KGHDR and CDR2 is SFDVKD. The CDR3 nucleotides read TGTGCCACCAGTGATCCCGGACAGGGAGGCGAGCAGTACTTC. Its translation: CATSDPGQGGEQYF.

This chain links TRBV6-6 with TRBJ1-2; D is ambiguous. The CDR3 spans 13 residues. Germline V lookup: CDR1 MNHNY, CDR2 SVGAGI (reference sequence). Between the trimmed V and J ends, which lost 6 bases and 4 bases, there was a span of 12 bases. The DNA for the CDR3 is TGTGCCAGCAGGGAGGAGGGCCCCTATGGCTACACCTTC. Translated: CASREEGPYGYTF.

This clone has a handful of counts. Within the sample, other DNA sequences also encode this same CDR3. This rearrangement joins TRBV6-5 to TRBJ1-1; no firm D call. Per germline, CDR1 MNHEY and CDR2 SVGAGI. This CDR3 is 11 amino acids long. Trimming removed 6 bases from V and 4 bases from J, with 6 bases in between. The CDR3 is CASSPGTEAFF. CDR3 coding DNA: TGTGCCAGCAGCCCGGGCACTGAAGCTTTCTTT.